This T cell receptor (beta chain) stems from a study of cytomegalovirus exposure and HLA in healthy donors. Study results and limitations: Among TCR beta chains, those listed as cytomegalovirus-associated numbered around 160. It was only CMV serostatus that was available as immune exposure information. Rarity held for most TCR sequences, but there were some public TCRs that occurred in many donors.

Trimming pared 4 bases from V and 2 bases from J, leaving 14 bases between. Germline-derived CDR1 and CDR2 are SGHDT and YYEEEE. This CDR3 spans 15 amino acids. On this clone: Its target is not known.

Primers included in the PCR were 60 Vbeta and 13 Jbeta primers. The table came from immunoSEQ multiplex PCR; TCRdb's copy has only in-frame clones and leaves some out. Of 160,000 or so clones detected, approximately 82% appear once; the ten largest clones hold around 6%. Material for sequencing was PBMCs. V and J are TRBV5-6 and TRBJ2-3; possibly TRBD1 for D (6 bases). The sequence was obtained from a man between 50 and 59 years old in good health and CMV-seropositive. CDR3 in DNA: TGTGCCAGCAGCCGAAGCGACAGGTACACAGATACGCAGTATTTT. Amino acid sequence: CASSRSDRYTDTQYF. Full variable domain (missing parts from reference TRBV5-6 and TRBJ2-3): DAGVTQSPTHLIKTRGQQVTLRCSPKSGHDTVSWYQQALGQGPQFIFQYYEEEERQRGNFPDRFSGHQFPNYSSELNVNALLLGDSALYLCASSRSDRYTDTQYFGPGTRLTVL.